The entry below gives a single T cell receptor beta chain sequence along with its context. The CDR3 is made up of 13 amino acids. The V gene's germline CDR1 is KGHSH and CDR2 LQKENI. Between the trimmed V and J ends, which lost 6 bases and 6 bases, there was a span of 15 bases. The source of the sample is a study of blood T cell repertoires in COVID-19. TCRdb's table, derived via immunoSEQ multiplex PCR, lists solely in-frame clones and lacks some. The sample records around 370,000 clones, 90% being singletons. Sequencing was done on a sample of peripheral blood. The chain joins TRBV18 to TRBJ2-7, with D maybe TRBD1 (6 bases). This TCR was recovered from a man younger than 35 with active or convalescent COVID-19. CDR3 sequence reads: CASSPGQIPEQYF. The CDR3 nucleotides are TGTGCCAGCTCCCCGGGACAAATACCCGAGCAGTACTTC.